The clone carrying this TCR beta chain was detected a few times. Its specificity is not known. Donors were ostensibly healthy at sampling, although undocumented immune exposures were probable. This specimen comes from a study of cytomegalovirus exposure and HLA in healthy donors. Overall study findings and caveats: Upon later analysis, TCR association rates were observed to vary by HLA locus, being highest for DRB1 and lowest for HLA-C. An ancestry cluster, one associated with Asian ancestry, reportedly showed fewer N-insertions than the roughly 610-donor mean in a later analysis. In a later analysis, specific HLA alleles were associated with around 17,000 TCR beta sequences at a 0.05 false discovery rate.

This PCR relied on a set of 60 Vbeta primers and 13 Jbeta primers. The table came from immunoSEQ multiplex PCR; TCRdb's copy has only in-frame clones and leaves some out. The sample lists 75,000 to 100,000 clones, roughly 76% occurring once. CDR3 length equals 14 residues. Germline V lookup: CDR1 MDHEN, CDR2 SYDVKM. V lost 5 bases and J 2 bases, leaving 7 bases between the germline ends. V usage is TRBV28 and J usage is TRBJ2-6; the D is unclear. The sequence came from a female donor in good health and CMV-seronegative. The sample was PBMCs. CDR3 sequence (DNA): TGTGCCAGCAGTCCGTATCCTGGGGCCAACGTCCTGACTTTC. Translating gives CASSPYPGANVLTF. The full variable domain, its missing parts supplied by reference TRBV28 and TRBJ2-6, is DVKVTQSSRYLVKRTGEKVFLECVQDMDHENMFWYRQDPGLGLRLIYFSYDVKMKEKGDIPEGYSVSREKKERFSLILESASTNQTSMYLCASSPYPGANVLTFGAGSRLTVL.